This T cell receptor (beta chain) was documented in a study of cytomegalovirus exposure and HLA in healthy donors. Overall study findings and caveats: Among TCR beta chains, those listed as cytomegalovirus-associated numbered 164.

The PCR employed 60 Vbeta primers together with 13 Jbeta primers. TCRdb keeps only in-frame clones here, not all; method: immunoSEQ multiplex PCR. Of around 170,000 clones listed, about 85% were seen once; the top ten hold 3.8%. About this clone itself: Its antigen is as yet unknown.

Per the germline V gene, CDR1 is SGHRS and CDR2 is YFSETQ. V was clipped by 4 bases and J by 6 bases, with 13 bases between them. This CDR3 is 13 amino acids long. The chain links TRBV5-1 to TRBJ1-1; tentatively, D is TRBD1 (6 bases). The source is a middle-aged man in good health and CMV-seronegative. The sequencing sample was made of PBMCs. In DNA, the CDR3 is TGCGCCAGCAGCATCGGGACACTCCCTGAAGCTTTCTTT. This sequence encodes CASSIGTLPEAFF.